This TCR beta chain was obtained from a study of blood T cells in healthy people across ages. Caucasian, healthy and from Russia, the donors were aged between roughly 6 and 95. The extraction recovered at least 6 micrograms of total RNA per sample. Primed by a sample-barcoded 5' primer and a J-beta primer mix, a second PCR proceeded for about 7 to 11 cycles. Unique molecular identifiers of 12 random nucleotides labeled each cDNA. At least 2.5 million CDR3-containing paired-end reads were obtained per sample. MiXCR was run by TCRdb on the 5' RACE reads, yielding one entry per CDR3 protein. The repertoire holds 650,000 to 1,000,000 distinct CDR3 sequences, with 35% to 50% as singletons. This TCR was recovered from a man at least 80 years old in good health. Sequencing used blood.

This CDR3 reads CAWSPGTGPYEQYF. DNA of the CDR3: TGTGCCTGGAGTCCCGGGACAGGGCCCTACGAGCAGTACTTC. The rearrangement links TRBV30 to TRBJ2-7; 9 bases agree with TRBD1. This CDR3 spans 14 amino acids. The germline gives CDR1 GTSNPN, CDR2 SVGIG (reference sequence). V was clipped by 2 bases and J by 2 bases; unmatched bases: 4. Combining the CDR3 with reference TRBV30 and TRBJ2-7 gives the whole variable domain SQTIHQWPATLVQPVGSPLSLECTVEGTSNPNLYWYRQAAGRGLQLLFYSVGIGQISSEVPQNLSASRPQDRQFILSSKKLLLSDSGFYLCAWSPGTGPYEQYFGPGTRLTVT.